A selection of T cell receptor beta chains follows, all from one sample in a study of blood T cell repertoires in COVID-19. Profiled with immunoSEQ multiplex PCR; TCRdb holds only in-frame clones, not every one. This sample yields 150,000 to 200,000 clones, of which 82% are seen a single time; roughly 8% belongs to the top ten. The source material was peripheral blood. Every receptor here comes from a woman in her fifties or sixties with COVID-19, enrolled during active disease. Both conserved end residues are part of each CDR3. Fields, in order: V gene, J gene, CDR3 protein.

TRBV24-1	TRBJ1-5	CATSSGTSYQPQHF
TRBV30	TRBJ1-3	CAWSGLQGWAGNTIYF
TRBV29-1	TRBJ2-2	CSVGSTAGELFF
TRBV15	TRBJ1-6	CATSRDYYRDRANSPLHF
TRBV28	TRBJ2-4	CASSRGQGVKNIQYF
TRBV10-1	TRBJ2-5	CASSPQTGWGQETQYF
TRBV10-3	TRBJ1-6	CAISVGTGSGTLHF
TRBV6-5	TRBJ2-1	CASRLADSYNEQFF
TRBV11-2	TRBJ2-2	CASSLGLVGTGELFF
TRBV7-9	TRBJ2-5	CASSLAQGLQETQYF
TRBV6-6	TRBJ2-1	CASSYSLAGGQNEQFF
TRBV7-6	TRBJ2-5	CASSGDSLGQTKYQETQYF
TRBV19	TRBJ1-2	CASSPRSGSYGYTF
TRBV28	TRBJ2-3	CASMVGGSTDTQYF
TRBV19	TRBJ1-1	CASSFRGLNTEAFF
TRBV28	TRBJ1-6	CASRPPSDSPLHF
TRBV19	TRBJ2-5	CASSRSELQETQYF
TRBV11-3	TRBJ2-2	CASSSRTSRGTGELFF
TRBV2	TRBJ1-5	CASRPGTGGGQPQHF
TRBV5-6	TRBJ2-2	CASSLRTSSGELFF
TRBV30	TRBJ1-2	CAWSVQGAENGYTF
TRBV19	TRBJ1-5	CASSPTGLDQPQHF
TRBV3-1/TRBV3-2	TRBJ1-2	CASSDQSPLKGGGYTF
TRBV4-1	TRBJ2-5	CASSQDSAFGQETQYF
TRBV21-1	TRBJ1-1	CASSPPGQGDTEAFF
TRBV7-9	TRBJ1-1	CASSPGTGVNTEAFF